This T cell receptor beta chain was found in a study of radiotherapy plus CTLA-4 blockade in lung cancer (dated by TCRdb to between 2018 and 2020). About the full investigation: Objective responses occurred in approximately 19% of enrolled patients, and less than 35% achieved disease control.

To note about this clone: It has no known antigen specificity. Per-base qualities were not stored, and no clone one base away is much larger.

The method was the immunoSEQ multiplex PCR assay. Held by TCRdb, this immuneACCESS table contains in-frame sequences only and omits some clones. Under half of the omission traces to an unresolved V gene where checked; the cause of the rest is unknown. The sample records roughly 86,000 clones, 80% to 85% of which are singletons. The ten biggest clones cover 0.75% to 0.85% of the sample. The study evaluated CTLA-4 blockade (ipilimumab) given together with focal radiation therapy in patients who had chemo-refractory metastatic non-small-cell lung cancer. Broader findings and caveats from the paper: After treatment with radiotherapy and ipilimumab, TCR clones that originated in tumors expanded in peripheral blood. The strongest predictors of response, as reported, were early dynamic changes in blood T cell clones along with a rise in serum interferon-beta after radiation.

Compared with germline, V lacks 2 bases and J lacks 7 bases; bases without a gene match: 13. The CDR3 goes from the cysteine to the phenylalanine over 15 residues. Kept here is only the CDR3 DNA, which spans 45 bases and is read in frame from base 1. The germline V gene (reference sequence) sets CDR1 to GTSNPN and CDR2 to SVGIG. This TCR was sampled from a human donor with non-small cell lung cancer who had stable disease on radiotherapy plus ipilimumab. This sample comprised peripheral blood, obtained from a patient treated with radiotherapy plus ipilimumab. The V and J genes are TRBV30 and TRBJ1-2, and TRBD1 matches 7 of the central bases. At the DNA level, the sequence is TGTGCCTGGAGTCCCCAGGTGACAGGGTCGGCTGGCTACACCTTC. This codes for CAWSPQVTGSAGYTF.